The following is a TCR beta chain sequence with its context. Amplified TCR beta CDR3 regions derived from RNA transcripts. TCR CDR3 underwent first-round RT-PCR with the HTBI primer set. TCRdb ran MiXCR on the multiplex PCR reads and lists one entry per CDR3 protein. The repertoire holds some 250,000 distinct CDR3 sequences, approximately 16% seen once, with over 25% in the top ten. The entry originates in a study of T cells in Graves' hyperthyroidism and ophthalmopathy. The sequencing sample was made of blood. The sequence was obtained from a woman in her 50s with Graves' hyperthyroidism that later progressed to Graves' ophthalmopathy.

The CDR3, as DNA: TGCAGTGCTAGAGGTGTCGGGACTAGCGGGAGTTGGAACACCGGGGAGCTGTTTTTT. Amino acids: CSARGVGTSGSWNTGELFF. V is TRBV20-1 and J is TRBJ2-2; 14 bases line up with TRBD2. V lost 1 base to trimming and J lost 1 base; unmatched junction nucleotides: 8. Looked up from germline, CDR1 is DFQATT and CDR2 is SNEGSKA (reference sequence). The CDR3 extends over 19 amino acids.